This TCR beta chain appears in the sequencing data of a study of blood T cell repertoires in COVID-19. Germline CDR1 reads KGHSH; CDR2 reads LQKENI. The CDR3 consists of 16 residues. Only in-frame clones appear in the TCRdb table, and some are missing; sequencing was by immunoSEQ multiplex PCR. The data show approximately 450,000 clones, around 89% seen once. Notes on this clone: One end of the junction does not line up with germline, which may come from a read error.

The TCR sequence derives from a man aged 25-45 years who had recovered from COVID-19. Input material: PBMCs or T cells enriched from blood (not recorded which). This chain connects TRBV18 to TRBJ2-5; 11 bases align to TRBD1. CDR3 amino acids: CASSPPRTGGGETQYF. The CDR3 DNA sequence: TGTGCCAGCTCCCCACCTCGGACAGGGGGCGGTGAGACCCAGTACTTC.